This TCR beta chain was captured by sequencing in a study of CD8 T cells in Susac syndrome. Treatment-naive patients with stable or active relapsing-remitting disease were the multiple sclerosis controls. Random hexamers primed reverse transcription of about 0.45 to 1 ug RNA. TCR beta CDR3 was amplified by immunoSEQ covering 54 Vbeta and 13 Jbeta. TCRdb processed the immunoSEQ multiplex PCR reads anew with MiXCR; each CDR3 protein has one entry. The sample comprises 200,000 or so distinct CDR3 sequences, more than 90% of which are singletons, and 0.093% rests with the top ten. V lost 6 bases to trimming and J lost 5 bases, with 18 bases between them. Germline-derived CDR1 and CDR2 are DFQATT and SNEGSKA (reference sequence). The CDR3 has 14 amino acids.

The sequence was collected from a human donor with multiple sclerosis. The sequenced sample was CD4+ T cells from PBMCs. The genes are TRBV20-1 and TRBJ2-3; tentatively, D is TRBD1 or TRBD2 (5 bases each). CDR3 bases: TGCAGTGCGTGGAGGCAGGGATGGGGAGATACGCAGTATTTT. Amino acid sequence: CSAWRQGWGDTQYF.